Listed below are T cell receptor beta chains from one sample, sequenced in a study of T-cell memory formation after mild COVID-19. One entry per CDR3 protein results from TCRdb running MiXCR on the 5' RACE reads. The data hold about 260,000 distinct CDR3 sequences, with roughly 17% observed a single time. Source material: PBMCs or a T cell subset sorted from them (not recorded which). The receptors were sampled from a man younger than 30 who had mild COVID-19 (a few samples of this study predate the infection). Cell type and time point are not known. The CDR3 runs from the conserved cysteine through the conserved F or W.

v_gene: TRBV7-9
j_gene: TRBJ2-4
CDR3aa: CASSLELAGAQRYF

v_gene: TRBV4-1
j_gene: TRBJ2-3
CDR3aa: CASSQDPRGLSDTQYF

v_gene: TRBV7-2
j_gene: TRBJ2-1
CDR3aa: CASSGITSSYNEQFF

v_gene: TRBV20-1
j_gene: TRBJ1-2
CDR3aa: CSASPVGVGNYGYTF

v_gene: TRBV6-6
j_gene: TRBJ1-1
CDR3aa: CASSYSWGKALNTEAFF

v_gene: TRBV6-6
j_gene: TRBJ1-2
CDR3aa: CASSYSTGYSGLNYGYTF

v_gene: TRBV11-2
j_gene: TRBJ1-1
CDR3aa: CASSAIQGKGTEAFF

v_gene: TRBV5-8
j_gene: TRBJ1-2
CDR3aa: CASSRRTGVHGYTF

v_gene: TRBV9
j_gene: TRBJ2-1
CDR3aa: CASSPGEGALYNEQFF

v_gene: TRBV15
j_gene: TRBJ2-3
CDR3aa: CATSLGGGTDTQYF

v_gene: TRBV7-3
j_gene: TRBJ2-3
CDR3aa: CASSLISNRGDTQYF

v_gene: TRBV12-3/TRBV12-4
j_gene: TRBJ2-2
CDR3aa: CASSALAGDTGELFF

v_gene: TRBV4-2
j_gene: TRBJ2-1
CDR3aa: CASSHSGGNSYNEQFF

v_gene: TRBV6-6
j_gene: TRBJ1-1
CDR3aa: CASRTGQGGVAFF